This T cell receptor beta chain was identified during a study of post-analysis software for immune sequencing data. Study-level results: Patients had higher frequencies than controls of a handful of TRBV segments, including TRBV5-6, TRBV5-1 and TRBV20-1.

Regarding this clonotype: The antigen is unknown.

V lost 3 bases, J lost 2 bases, and 7 bases lay in between. The germline gives CDR1 SNHLY, CDR2 FYNNEI. The CDR3 totals 13 residues. TCR beta cDNA libraries included unique molecular identifiers. Each CDR3 protein is one row after TCRdb ran MiXCR on the PCR reads. The sample lists roughly 670,000 distinct CDR3 sequences, 55% to 60% occurring once. The sequence was collected from a girl aged 2-15 years with multiple sclerosis. The genes are TRBV2 and TRBJ2-5; no clear D gene. Sequenced material: blood. CDR3 residues: CASSDGSQETQYF. DNA for the CDR3: TGTGCCAGCAGTGATGGCTCTCAAGAGACCCAGTACTTC. Full variable domain (rest looked up from reference TRBV2 and TRBJ2-5): EPEVTQTPSHQVTQMGQEVILRCVPISNHLYFYWYRQILGQKVEFLVSFYNNEISEKSEIFDDQFSVERPDGSNFTLKIRSTKLEDSAMYFCASSDGSQETQYFGPGTRLLVL.